The entry below describes one T cell receptor (beta chain). The table came from immunoSEQ multiplex PCR; TCRdb's copy has only in-frame clones and leaves some out. Of about 190,000 clones in the sample, around four fifths were seen once. The CDR3 is 15 amino acids. V was cut by 7 bases and J by 4 bases, with 19 bases left in between. The germline CDR1 and CDR2 sequences are SNHLY and FYNNEI. These data are taken from a study of blood T cell repertoires in COVID-19. The TCR originated in a woman at least 80 years old with active or convalescent COVID-19. V usage is TRBV2 and J usage is TRBJ1-2; D remains ambiguous. Material: peripheral blood. As DNA, the CDR3 is TGTGCCAGCAATAGCGGCTCCTCCATTGTCTATGGCTACACCTTC. As protein: CASNSGSSIVYGYTF.